These 26 T cell receptor beta chains were sequenced from one sample in a study of blood T cells in healthy people across ages. A sample-barcoded 5' primer and a J-beta primer mix were used in a second PCR of roughly 6 to 11 cycles. TCRdb re-called the 5' RACE reads through MiXCR, storing one row per CDR3 protein. This table holds some 760,000 distinct CDR3 sequences, roughly 25% found once. This same sample was also taken into another study, of T cells of mothers and their children.

Sequencing input: blood. The receptors derive from a boy aged 5-17 years in good health.

This chain uses TRBV4-1 with TRBJ2-5; 8 nucleotides align to TRBD1. The CDR3 contains 16 residues. V dropped 2 bases and J dropped 4; count of bases not matched to a gene: 9. CDR1 is MGHRA, CDR2 YSYEKL, per germline. The DNA of the CDR3 is TGCGCCAGCAGCCAATCAAATACCGGGACAGGAGAGACCCAGTACTTC. It encodes CASSQSNTGTGETQYF.

The chain recombines TRBV7-2 with TRBJ2-7, with 10 bases that match TRBD1. The V gene's germline CDR1 is SGHTA and CDR2 FQGNSA. With 5 bases clipped from V and 2 bases from J, the junction kept 6 bases outside the gene matches. This CDR3 is 15 amino acids long. In DNA form, the CDR3 reads TGTGCCAGCAGCCCCGGACAGGGGGGACCCTACGAGCAGTACTTC. Its translation: CASSPGQGGPYEQYF.

This clonotype was recorded a few times. The chain uses TRBV7-9 and TRBJ2-7; 10 nucleotides match TRBD2. This CDR3 spans 14 amino acids. Per germline, CDR1 SEHNR and CDR2 FQNEAQ (reference sequence). The ends lost 5 bases at V and 5 bases at J; junction bases unmatched: 6. The CDR3 loop reads CASSPSGSRDEQYF. CDR3 nucleotide sequence: TGTGCCAGCAGCCCTAGCGGGAGTAGAGACGAGCAGTACTTC.

This clonotype was detected only a few times. The chain couples TRBV7-2 to TRBJ1-5, with 7 nucleotides matching TRBD1. Looked up from germline, CDR1 is SGHTA and CDR2 is FQGNSA. The CDR3 sequence is 16 residues long. With V trimmed by 5 bases and J by 2 bases, 9 bases remained unmatched. For the CDR3, the DNA is TGTGCCAGCAGCCCCTGGGGTACAGGGGGCAATCAGCCCCAGCATTTT. This codes for CASSPWGTGGNQPQHF.

V usage is TRBV10-3 and J usage is TRBJ2-2; TRBD1 aligns across 7 bases. This CDR3 contains 17 residues. Germline assignment: CDR1 ENHRY and CDR2 SYGVKD. J lost 6 bases, V lost 0 bases, and 10 bases had no gene match. The DNA for the CDR3 is TGTGCCATCAGTGAGTCGCTTCGAGGGGGCGACGCCGGGGAGCTGTTTTTT. Translation gives CAISESLRGGDAGELFF.

This clonotype has a handful of counts. This chain connects TRBV29-1 to TRBJ1-1; 8 bases match TRBD1. The CDR3 totals 14 residues. The ends lost 0 bases at V and 1 base at J; junction bases unmatched: 1. Germline assignment: CDR1 SQVTM and CDR2 ANQGSEA. In DNA, the CDR3 is TGCAGCGTTGAAGATACAGGGGGGAACACTGAAGCTTTCTTT. Its protein is CSVEDTGGNTEAFF.

This clonotype was recorded a few times. The rearrangement uses TRBV7-2 and TRBJ2-3, with D possibly being TRBD1 (5 bases). CDR1 SGHTA and CDR2 FQGNSA come from the germline V gene. Trimming took 1 base from V and 6 from J, leaving 11 bases between them. The CDR3 runs 14 residues. For the CDR3, the DNA is TGTGCCAGCAGCTTAGGCATAGGGGCGGATACGCAGTATTTT. It codes for CASSLGIGADTQYF.

The genes are TRBV5-1 and TRBJ2-5; D is unresolved. Germline CDR1 SGHRS, CDR2 YFSETQ. Trimming pared 6 bases from V and 3 bases from J, leaving 15 bases between. The CDR3 has 14 amino acids. DNA of the CDR3: TGCGCCAGCACCATCCCCGGAGAAAAAGAGACCCAGTACTTC. Amino acid sequence: CASTIPGEKETQYF.

In its sample, this clonotype was seen many times. This chain links TRBV29-1 with TRBJ2-7, with 9 bases that match TRBD1. The V gene's germline CDR1 is SQVTM and CDR2 ANQGSEA. With 6 bases clipped from V and 5 bases from J, the junction kept 8 bases outside the gene matches. This CDR3 spans 13 amino acids. This CDR3 reads CSVGRTGVDEQYF. The CDR3 DNA reads TGCAGCGTGGGTCGGACAGGGGTCGACGAGCAGTACTTC.

This clonotype came up a few times. The chain links TRBV12-3 or TRBV12-4 to TRBJ2-3; D perhaps matches TRBD2 (6 bases). V was pared by 5 bases and J by 3 bases, with 15 bases between. The length of the CDR3 is 15 residues. CDR3 amino acids: CASSRPEAGTDTQYF. CDR3 DNA sequence: TGTGCCAGCAGTCGCCCGGAGGCGGGAACAGATACGCAGTATTTT.

As regards this clonotype: A read error may produce the germline difference seen at one junction end. This chain links TRBV3-1 with TRBJ2-7; D is perhaps TRBD2 (6 bases). Looked up from germline, CDR1 is LGHDT and CDR2 is YNNKEL (reference sequence). The CDR3 sequence is 16 residues long. The CDR3 DNA reads TGTGCCAGCAGCCATAACCGCGGCAGGGACTCCTACGAGCAGTGCTTC. This translates into CASSHNRGRDSYEQCF.

V is TRBV12-3 or TRBV12-4 and J is TRBJ2-3; D gene ambiguous. Trimming pared 3 bases from V and 0 bases from J, leaving 7 bases between. The CDR3 totals 14 residues. The DNA of the CDR3 is TGTGCCAGCAGTTTCGACAAAAGCACAGATACGCAGTATTTT. Protein: CASSFDKSTDTQYF.

In this sample, this clonotype turned up a few times. The genes are TRBV7-2 and TRBJ2-5, with 9 bases matching TRBD1. The J call may be in error: the DNA end matches TRBJ2-1 better. The CDR3 has 13 amino acids. Germline-derived CDR1 and CDR2 are SGHTA and FQGNSA. CDR3 amino acids: CASRPTGGYEQFF. The CDR3 DNA follows: TGTGCCAGCAGACCTACAGGGGGCTATGAGCAGTTCTTC.

V and J are TRBV28 and TRBJ2-1; TRBD2 agrees at 11 bases. Looked up from germline, CDR1 is MDHEN and CDR2 is SYDVKM. This CDR3 region has 15 residues. With 7 bases clipped from V and 2 bases from J, the junction kept 4 bases outside the gene matches. The CDR3 loop reads CASNLAGGPYNEQFF. Here the CDR3 DNA reads TGTGCCAGCAACTTAGCGGGAGGGCCCTACAATGAGCAGTTCTTC. Full variable domain (outside the CDR3, taken from reference TRBV28 and TRBJ2-1): DVKVTQSSRYLVKRTGEKVFLECVQDMDHENMFWYRQDPGLGLRLIYFSYDVKMKEKGDIPEGYSVSREKKERFSLILESASTNQTSMYLCASNLAGGPYNEQFFGPGTRLTVL.

This chain uses TRBV7-8 with TRBJ2-1; 14 bases agree with TRBD2. V was pared by 5 bases and J by 0 bases, with 6 bases of the junction left unmatched. Germline V gene data show CDR1 as SGHVS and CDR2 as FQNEAQ. The CDR3 is 18 residues long. The CDR3 is CASSPRLAGGSSYNEQFF. As DNA, the CDR3 is TGTGCCAGCAGCCCCCGACTAGCGGGGGGGAGCTCCTACAATGAGCAGTTCTTC. Full variable domain (outside the CDR3, taken from reference TRBV7-8 and TRBJ2-1): GAGVSQSPRYKVAKRGQDVALRCDPISGHVSLFWYQQALGQGPEFLTYFQNEAQLDKSGLPSDRFFAERPEGSVSTLKIQRTQQEDSAVYLCASSPRLAGGSSYNEQFFGPGTRLTVL.

V is TRBV6-1 and J is TRBJ2-5, with D perhaps matching TRBD2 (6 bases). There are 16 residues in the CDR3. The ends were cut back, 2 bases at V and 3 bases at J, with 16 bases in the middle. Per germline, CDR1 MNHNS and CDR2 SASEGT. CDR3 loop: CASSESLGLAEETQYF. In DNA, the CDR3 is TGTGCCAGCAGTGAATCCCTCGGGTTAGCGGAAGAGACCCAGTACTTC.

The chain joins TRBV9 to TRBJ2-5; D call uncertain. This CDR3 region has 14 residues. V was pared by 3 bases and J by 5 bases, with 14 bases between. The germline gives CDR1 SGDLS, CDR2 YYNGEE. The CDR3 DNA sequence: TGTGCCAGCAGCGCCGCCAGCTACGAGGAGACCCAGTACTTC. Amino acid sequence: CASSAASYEETQYF. Supplemented by reference TRBV9 and TRBJ2-5, the full variable domain reads DSGVTQTPKHLITATGQRVTLRCSPRSGDLSVYWYQQSLDQGLQFLIQYYNGEERAKGNILERFSAQQFPDLHSELNLSSLELGDSALYFCASSAASYEETQYFGPGTRLLVL.

The gene calls are TRBV7-2 and TRBJ2-5, with a possible D match to TRBD2 (6 bases). The closer fit of TRBJ2-7 to the DNA end suggests the J call may be wrong. Germline V lookup: CDR1 SGHTA, CDR2 FQGNSA. CDR3 length: 14 amino acids. The CDR3 here is CASSQTSGTDEQYF. CDR3 coding DNA: TGTGCCAGCAGCCAGACTAGTGGTACTGACGAGCAGTACTTC.

This clonotype was observed a few times. This sequence joins TRBV9 and TRBJ2-3; D remains ambiguous. Germline assignment: CDR1 SGDLS and CDR2 YYNGEE. V dropped 3 bases and J dropped 7 bases, with 18 bases sitting between them. This CDR3 comprises 15 residues. The CDR3 sequence is CASSGSRVPHYTQYF. The CDR3 DNA sequence: TGTGCCAGCAGCGGTTCTAGAGTCCCACACTATACGCAGTATTTT.

This clonotype was found a few times. The chain couples TRBV7-9 to TRBJ1-2; a possible D gene is TRBD1 (6 bases). Germline V lookup: CDR1 SEHNR, CDR2 FQNEAQ (reference sequence). The CDR3 runs 13 residues. V lost 8 bases to trimming and J lost 7 bases, with 17 bases between them. As DNA, the CDR3 is TGTGCCAGCGTCAAAACAGGGAGCACTGGCTACACCTTC. It encodes CASVKTGSTGYTF.

CDR3 in DNA: TGTGCCAGCAGTGAAAAGACAGGGGCAGATACGCAGTATTTT. Amino acid sequence: CASSEKTGADTQYF. J is TRBJ2-3 and V is TRBV27; TRBD1 matches at 8 bases. The CDR3 has 14 amino acids. The V and J ends lost 5 bases and 4 bases, in that order; junction bases with no gene match: 5. Germline CDR1 is MNHEY and CDR2 is SMNVEV (reference sequence).

This clonotype has a handful of counts. The chain employs TRBV20-1 and TRBJ2-3; TRBD2 matches at 7 bases. This CDR3 is 11 amino acids long. Looked up from germline, CDR1 is DFQATT and CDR2 is SNEGSKA (reference sequence). V was clipped by 6 bases and J by 6 bases; unmatched bases: 3. The chain's CDR3 is CSALGGDTQYF. In DNA, the CDR3 is TGCAGTGCCCTGGGAGGGGATACGCAGTATTTT.

The chain carries TRBV7-2 and TRBJ1-2, with TRBD1 identical over 7 bases. CDR3 length: 15 amino acids. V was pared by 1 base and J by 5 bases, with 7 bases of the junction left unmatched. Germline V gene lookup returns CDR1 SGHTA and CDR2 FQGNSA. Written as DNA, the CDR3 is TGTGCCAGCAGCTTAGGAGGGGGCGCTGGATATGGCTACACCTTC. It is translated as CASSLGGGAGYGYTF. Using reference TRBV7-2 and TRBJ1-2 for the parts outside the CDR3, the full variable domain is GAGVSQSPSNKVTEKGKDVELRCDPISGHTALYWYRQSLGQGLEFLIYFQGNSAPDKSGLPSDRFSAERTGGSVSTLTIQRTQQEDSAVYLCASSLGGGAGYGYTFGSGTRLTVV.

The rearrangement uses TRBV29-1 and TRBJ2-5; 10 bases agree with TRBD2. Germline CDR1 reads SQVTM; CDR2 reads ANQGSEA. Germline trimming cut 7 bases from V and 3 bases from J; bases unmatched to any gene: 5. The CDR3 runs to 13 residues. CDR3 in amino acids: CSAASGGEETQYF. In nucleotides, the CDR3 is TGCAGCGCCGCAAGCGGGGGGGAAGAGACCCAGTACTTC.

The chain uses TRBV18 and TRBJ2-3; 8 bases are a match to TRBD2. V lost 2 bases and J lost 5; bases outside the gene matches: 0. The V gene's germline CDR1 is KGHSH and CDR2 LQKENI. The CDR3 length is 13 residues. DNA of the CDR3: TGTGCCAGCTCACCAGCGGGAGGAGATACGCAGTATTTT. It translates to CASSPAGGDTQYF.

The gene calls are TRBV29-1 and TRBJ2-5, with 8 bases fitting TRBD2. Germline trimming cut 5 bases from V and 4 bases from J; bases unmatched to any gene: 21. CDR1 is SQVTM and CDR2 is ANQGSEA in the germline V gene. The CDR3 contains 18 residues. The CDR3 region is CSVWASGFGRALLETQYF. CDR3 coding DNA: TGCAGCGTTTGGGCTAGCGGGTTCGGCCGAGCTCTGCTAGAGACCCAGTACTTC.